This record concerns one T cell receptor beta chain sequence. Germline V gene lookup returns CDR1 MNHNY and CDR2 SVGAGI (reference sequence). The CDR3 is 16 amino acids. The ends lost 5 bases at V and 9 bases at J; junction bases unmatched: 13. The data belong to a study of blood T cell repertoires in COVID-19. Study information: Collection of acute and convalescent COVID-19 samples took place in the United States, Italy and Spain. PBMCs, B-cell-depleted T cells, or T cells provided the cDNA or gDNA that made up the material.

As processed by the authors: Quantification of nucleated cells was approximated via reference gene primer amplification. Sequenced by immunoSEQ multiplex PCR; TCRdb stores in-frame clones only, minus some. V and J calls and clone size are given by that table; D and trimming were obtained from the DNA. The table lists 200,000 to 250,000 clones, approximately 84% of them singletons, with 2.9% in the top ten. Specimen: peripheral blood. This receptor was identified in a man over 45 who had recovered from COVID-19. The chain combines TRBV6-6 with TRBJ2-1, with 10 bases matching TRBD2. The CDR3, as DNA: TGTGCCAGCAGTCCTTCCGCTAGCGGGAGAAGTTCTGAGCAGTTCTTC. It is translated as CASSPSASGRSSEQFF.